The sequence of this T cell receptor (beta chain) was determined in a study of Ad26.COV2.S vaccination and SARS-CoV-2 variants. Clones were sequenced by immunoSEQ multiplex PCR, and TCRdb holds only the in-frame ones, with some missing. The repertoire has more than 300,000 clones, about 87% of them found once; the top ten carry around 6.1%. Treatment noted: around 19 received Ad26.COV2.S at low or high dose, single or two shots; roughly five received placebo; per-sample allocation not given. Samples were taken on day 63 after the first vaccine or placebo injection. The clonotype comes from a person aged 18 to 59 who received the Ad26.COV2.S COVID-19 vaccine or a placebo. The source material was peripheral blood, sampled in a trial of Ad26.COV2.S vaccine versus placebo.

The CDR3 sequence: CASTDRGEYNEQFF. The CDR3 DNA reads TGTGCCAGCACCGACAGGGGCGAATACAATGAGCAGTTCTTC. The chain recombines TRBV6-6 with TRBJ2-1; 8 bases align to TRBD1. The CDR3 sequence is 14 residues long. J lost 4 bases, V lost 7 bases, and 6 bases had no gene match. Germline CDR1 is MNHNY and CDR2 is SVGAGI (reference sequence).